The rows below give T cell receptor beta chains drawn from one sample of a study of response to subunit inactivated influenza vaccine. TCRdb called the RT-PCR reads again in MiXCR, with one record for every CDR3 protein. There are under 550,000 distinct CDR3 sequences in the sample; approximately 7.2% occur only once, and 10% to 15% lies in the top ten. Source: PBMCs from blood, taken roughly 24 months after vaccination. All receptors come from a man aged 50-75 years who received an inactivated influenza vaccine. CDR3s include the opening cysteine and the closing phenylalanine or tryptophan. The D gene is left open where the match is weak. A clone size is listed for some rows: how often the clone was seen (once, few, many), or a class if it is expanded.

clone size: many
J gene: TRBJ2-1
V gene: TRBV12-3/TRBV12-4
D gene: NA
CDR3 DNA: TGTGCCAGCAGTTACTCTTCCAATGAGCAGTTCTTC
CDR3 protein: CASSYSSNEQFF

clone size: NA
J gene: TRBJ2-5
V gene: TRBV20-1
D gene: NA
CDR3 DNA: TGCAGTGCTAGAGACCGGCGTGGGGGGGAGACCCAGTACTTC
CDR3 protein: CSARDRRGGETQYF

clone size: NA
J gene: TRBJ1-2
V gene: TRBV6-1
D gene: NA
CDR3 DNA: TGTGCCAGCAGTGTATCTTGGGGCTATGGCTACACCTTC
CDR3 protein: CASSVSWGYGYTF

clone size: many
J gene: TRBJ1-1
V gene: TRBV7-2
D gene: NA
CDR3 DNA: TGTGCCAGCAGCCTCCAGGGAAACACTGAAGCTTTCTTT
CDR3 protein: CASSLQGNTEAFF

clone size: NA
J gene: TRBJ1-1
V gene: TRBV7-9
D gene: TRBD1
CDR3 DNA: TGTGCCAGCAGCTTGACCGGGACAGGGTCGGCTGAAGCTTTCTTT
CDR3 protein: CASSLTGTGSAEAFF

clone size: many
J gene: TRBJ2-5
V gene: TRBV7-9
D gene: TRBD2
CDR3 DNA: TGTGCCAGCAGCTTAGCCCTGGGGGGGGGCCAAGAGACCCAGTACTTC
CDR3 protein: CASSLALGGGQETQYF

clone size: few
J gene: TRBJ2-3
V gene: TRBV7-2
D gene: NA
CDR3 DNA: TGTGCCAGCAGCTTAGCGTCGACGGGCCACGAGCATTTT
CDR3 protein: CASSLASTGHEHF

clone size: few
J gene: TRBJ1-5
V gene: TRBV28
D gene: NA
CDR3 DNA: TGTGCCAGCAGCTCTCCGCCTGTGAGCAATCAGCCCCAGCATTTT
CDR3 protein: CASSSPPVSNQPQHF

clone size: many
J gene: TRBJ2-7
V gene: TRBV30
D gene: TRBD1
CDR3 DNA: TGTGCCTGGACCCTTGGACAGGGCGAGCAGTACTTC
CDR3 protein: CAWTLGQGEQYF

clone size: few
J gene: TRBJ1-6
V gene: TRBV20-1
D gene: NA
CDR3 DNA: TGCAGTGCTAGATTCGTTGGTTTTGGGGCCCCCTATAATTCACCCCTCCACTTT
CDR3 protein: CSARFVGFGAPYNSPLHF

clone size: few
J gene: TRBJ2-7
V gene: TRBV10-3
D gene: NA
CDR3 DNA: TGTGCCATCAGTGAGTACTACGAGCAGTACTTC
CDR3 protein: CAISEYYEQYF

clone size: many
J gene: TRBJ2-6
V gene: TRBV6-2/TRBV6-3
D gene: TRBD1
CDR3 DNA: TGTGCCAGCAGTTCAACCCCGGGACAGGTTACTGGGGCCAACGTCCTGACTTTC
CDR3 protein: CASSSTPGQVTGANVLTF

clone size: many
J gene: TRBJ2-1
V gene: TRBV5-5
D gene: NA
CDR3 DNA: TGTGCCAGCAGCCTGACAGGTAATGAGCAGTTCTTC
CDR3 protein: CASSLTGNEQFF

clone size: few
J gene: TRBJ1-1
V gene: TRBV27
D gene: TRBD1
CDR3 DNA: TGTGCCAGCAGTTTAGGACAGGGGGCTATTGGCACTGAAGCTTTCTTT
CDR3 protein: CASSLGQGAIGTEAFF

clone size: few
J gene: TRBJ2-7
V gene: TRBV7-6
D gene: NA
CDR3 DNA: TGTGCCAGCAGCTTAAGGGCGGGCGGGACCAGCTCCTACGAGCAGTACTTC
CDR3 protein: CASSLRAGGTSSYEQYF

clone size: few
J gene: TRBJ2-4
V gene: TRBV11-2
D gene: NA
CDR3 DNA: TGTGCCAGCAGCTCGATACCGGGGACAACGGGGGGAAAGAACATTCAGTACTTC
CDR3 protein: CASSSIPGTTGGKNIQYF

clone size: NA
J gene: TRBJ2-3
V gene: TRBV5-5
D gene: TRBD2
CDR3 DNA: TGTGCCAGCAGCTTGGGTCTCCGCCTAGCGGGCACAGATACGCAGTATTTT
CDR3 protein: CASSLGLRLAGTDTQYF

clone size: few
J gene: TRBJ1-2
V gene: TRBV6-5
D gene: TRBD1
CDR3 DNA: TGTGCCAGCAGTTCCCGGGACAGATATGGCTACACCTTC
CDR3 protein: CASSSRDRYGYTF

clone size: NA
J gene: TRBJ1-1
V gene: TRBV20-1
D gene: NA
CDR3 DNA: TGCAGTGCTAGTTATGACAGTGCAAACACTGAAGCTTTCTTT
CDR3 protein: CSASYDSANTEAFF

clone size: NA
J gene: TRBJ2-5
V gene: TRBV7-2
D gene: TRBD1
CDR3 DNA: TGTGCCAGCAGCTTATTCGGGACAGGGAAAGAGACCCAGTACTTC
CDR3 protein: CASSLFGTGKETQYF

clone size: NA
J gene: TRBJ2-1
V gene: TRBV19
D gene: TRBD2
CDR3 DNA: TGTGCCAGTAGTCTTAGGACTAGCGGGAGTTACAATGAGCAGTTCTTC
CDR3 protein: CASSLRTSGSYNEQFF

clone size: NA
J gene: TRBJ2-7
V gene: TRBV6-2/TRBV6-3
D gene: NA
CDR3 DNA: TGTGCCAGCAGTTATGGAGGACATTCCTACGAGCAGTACTTC
CDR3 protein: CASSYGGHSYEQYF

clone size: many
J gene: TRBJ1-3
V gene: TRBV12-3/TRBV12-4
D gene: NA
CDR3 DNA: TGTGCCAGCAGTTTACTGGGGGCGGTTGGAAACACCATATATTTT
CDR3 protein: CASSLLGAVGNTIYF

clone size: few
J gene: TRBJ1-5
V gene: TRBV20-1
D gene: TRBD1
CDR3 DNA: TGCAGTGCTAGAACCCGGGACAGGGGGTCAGAAGGGCCCCAGCATTTT
CDR3 protein: CSARTRDRGSEGPQHF

clone size: many
J gene: TRBJ2-3
V gene: TRBV4-3
D gene: NA
CDR3 DNA: TGCGCCAGCAGCCAAGATCAGGGCCTCACGGGTACGCAGTATTTT
CDR3 protein: CASSQDQGLTGTQYF

clone size: many
J gene: TRBJ1-5
V gene: TRBV5-6
D gene: NA
CDR3 DNA: TGTGCCAGCAGTCCAGGGGCAGCCAGCAATCAGCCCCAGCATTTT
CDR3 protein: CASSPGAASNQPQHF

clone size: few
J gene: TRBJ1-4
V gene: TRBV11-1
D gene: TRBD1
CDR3 DNA: TGTGCCAGCAGCACCCAACAGGGGGCGGGAAGAACTAATGAAAAACTGTTTTTT
CDR3 protein: CASSTQQGAGRTNEKLFF

clone size: NA
J gene: TRBJ2-1
V gene: TRBV5-4
D gene: TRBD2
CDR3 DNA: TGTGCCAGCAGCCGAGATAAGCGGGGGTACTACAATGAGCAGTTCTTC
CDR3 protein: CASSRDKRGYYNEQFF

clone size: NA
J gene: TRBJ1-1
V gene: TRBV3-1
D gene: NA
CDR3 DNA: TGTGCCAGCAGCCAAGTCCAGAGCGCTGAAGCTTTCTTT
CDR3 protein: CASSQVQSAEAFF

clone size: NA
J gene: TRBJ2-5
V gene: TRBV7-7
D gene: TRBD1
CDR3 DNA: TGTGCCAGCAGCTTAGTGGGGACAGGGGAGGAGACCCAGTACTTC
CDR3 protein: CASSLVGTGEETQYF

clone size: NA
J gene: TRBJ1-1
V gene: TRBV2
D gene: NA
CDR3 DNA: TGTGCCAGCGGGAAGACAGGGAACACTGAAGCTTTCTTT
CDR3 protein: CASGKTGNTEAFF

clone size: few
J gene: TRBJ2-3
V gene: TRBV3-1
D gene: NA
CDR3 DNA: TGTGCCAGCAGCCTCGCGAAGGCTCCTGCTGGCACAGATACGCAGTATTTT
CDR3 protein: CASSLAKAPAGTDTQYF

clone size: NA
J gene: TRBJ1-3
V gene: TRBV29-1
D gene: NA
CDR3 DNA: TGCAGCGTTCTGAACTCTGGAAACACCATATATTTT
CDR3 protein: CSVLNSGNTIYF

clone size: NA
J gene: TRBJ2-7
V gene: TRBV20-1
D gene: TRBD2
CDR3 DNA: TGCAGTGCTAGATTCGGGCTAGCGGGGATCTACGAGCAGTACTTC
CDR3 protein: CSARFGLAGIYEQYF

clone size: NA
J gene: TRBJ2-5
V gene: TRBV5-5
D gene: NA
CDR3 DNA: TGTGCCAGCAGCTGGACGGACAGCCAAGAGACCCAGTACTTC
CDR3 protein: CASSWTDSQETQYF

clone size: NA
J gene: TRBJ2-1
V gene: TRBV12-3/TRBV12-4
D gene: NA
CDR3 DNA: TGTGCCAGCAGTTTGGGGCGGGCTGAGATGAATGAGCAGTTCTTC
CDR3 protein: CASSLGRAEMNEQFF

clone size: many
J gene: TRBJ2-2
V gene: TRBV28
D gene: NA
CDR3 DNA: TGTGCCAGCAGTTCCGGACTAAACACCGGGGAGCTGTTTTTT
CDR3 protein: CASSSGLNTGELFF

clone size: few
J gene: TRBJ2-2
V gene: TRBV23-1
D gene: NA
CDR3 DNA: TGCGCCAGCAGTCAGGCGGGGAACATCACCGGGGAGCTGTTTTTT
CDR3 protein: CASSQAGNITGELFF

clone size: many
J gene: TRBJ2-2
V gene: TRBV28
D gene: NA
CDR3 DNA: TGTGCCGCGAGGGGGTGGACCGGGGAGCTGTTTTTT
CDR3 protein: CAARGWTGELFF

clone size: few
J gene: TRBJ1-2
V gene: TRBV7-2
D gene: NA
CDR3 DNA: TGTGCCAGCAGCCAATCAGGGACCCATGGCTACACCTTC
CDR3 protein: CASSQSGTHGYTF

clone size: few
J gene: TRBJ2-1
V gene: TRBV6-5
D gene: NA
CDR3 DNA: TGTGCCAGCAGTTACCGAGGGAGGGAGCAGTTCTTC
CDR3 protein: CASSYRGREQFF

clone size: NA
J gene: TRBJ2-2
V gene: TRBV12-3/TRBV12-4
D gene: NA
CDR3 DNA: TGTGCCAGCAGTTTCCGGCGTACGAACACCGGGGAGCTGTTTTTT
CDR3 protein: CASSFRRTNTGELFF

clone size: NA
J gene: TRBJ2-2
V gene: TRBV27
D gene: TRBD1
CDR3 DNA: TGTGCCAGCAGTTTACCGACAACAGGGGGCGGCCTCACCGGGGAGCTGTTTTTT
CDR3 protein: CASSLPTTGGGLTGELFF

clone size: NA
J gene: TRBJ1-2
V gene: TRBV5-6
D gene: NA
CDR3 DNA: TGTGCCAGCAGCTACGGGACGGCTTATGGCTACACCTTC
CDR3 protein: CASSYGTAYGYTF

clone size: NA
J gene: TRBJ2-3
V gene: TRBV9
D gene: TRBD2
CDR3 DNA: TGTGCCAGCAGCGTAGCCGGGACTAGCGGGAGCGCGCAGTATTTT
CDR3 protein: CASSVAGTSGSAQYF

clone size: many
J gene: TRBJ1-1
V gene: TRBV29-1
D gene: NA
CDR3 DNA: TGCAGCGTTGGGGCAGGTTACTCAATAGCTTTCTTT
CDR3 protein: CSVGAGYSIAFF

clone size: NA
J gene: TRBJ2-5
V gene: TRBV7-9
D gene: NA
CDR3 DNA: TGTGCCAGCAGCGTCCGGGACACTTGGGAGACCCAGTACTTC
CDR3 protein: CASSVRDTWETQYF

clone size: many
J gene: TRBJ2-7
V gene: TRBV29-1
D gene: NA
CDR3 DNA: TGCAGCGTTGAAGAAGTCAGGGGTTCCAACGAGCAGTACTTC
CDR3 protein: CSVEEVRGSNEQYF

clone size: NA
J gene: TRBJ1-6
V gene: TRBV12-3/TRBV12-4
D gene: TRBD1
CDR3 DNA: TGTGCCAGCAGTTTGGTAGGGACAGGACGCAGCTCCTATAATTCACCCCTCCACTTT
CDR3 protein: CASSLVGTGRSSYNSPLHF

clone size: few
J gene: TRBJ1-2
V gene: TRBV11-2
D gene: TRBD1
CDR3 DNA: TGTGCCAGCAGCTCCTTACGATCAACAGGGGTCAGATATGGCTACACCTTC
CDR3 protein: CASSSLRSTGVRYGYTF

clone size: few
J gene: TRBJ1-2
V gene: TRBV5-5
D gene: NA
CDR3 DNA: TGTGCCAGCAGCTTGGCAGGGGCGGGGTTCAGGAATGGCTACACCTTC
CDR3 protein: CASSLAGAGFRNGYTF

clone size: NA
J gene: TRBJ1-1
V gene: TRBV5-1
D gene: NA
CDR3 DNA: TGCGCCAGCAGCTGGGCCGGGAAGGGTAACCCTGAAGCTTTCTTT
CDR3 protein: CASSWAGKGNPEAFF

clone size: NA
J gene: TRBJ1-4
V gene: TRBV20-1
D gene: NA
CDR3 DNA: TGCAGTGCTAGAGATGCTGGCAGCACTAATGAAAAACTGTTTTTT
CDR3 protein: CSARDAGSTNEKLFF

clone size: NA
J gene: TRBJ2-7
V gene: TRBV9
D gene: NA
CDR3 DNA: TGTGCCAGCAGCGCATTTACGAATTCCTACGAGCAGTACTTC
CDR3 protein: CASSAFTNSYEQYF

clone size: many
J gene: TRBJ2-1
V gene: TRBV5-1
D gene: TRBD2
CDR3 DNA: TGCGCCAGCAGCTTGGGGGGACTAGCGGGAGTGCGGCAGTTCTTC
CDR3 protein: CASSLGGLAGVRQFF

clone size: NA
J gene: TRBJ2-7
V gene: TRBV7-9
D gene: NA
CDR3 DNA: TGTGCCAGCAGCATGCGTCAGGGGGGGTACGAGCAGTACTTC
CDR3 protein: CASSMRQGGYEQYF

clone size: few
J gene: TRBJ2-7
V gene: TRBV6-2/TRBV6-3
D gene: TRBD2
CDR3 DNA: TGTGCCAGCGAGCGGGGACTCTCCTACGAGCAGTACTTC
CDR3 protein: CASERGLSYEQYF

clone size: many
J gene: TRBJ2-7
V gene: TRBV7-9
D gene: NA
CDR3 DNA: TGTGCCAGCACCGGGTTCTCCTACGAGCAGTACTTC
CDR3 protein: CASTGFSYEQYF